Following are 18 T cell receptor beta chains from one sample sequenced in a study of molecular identifiers for immune sequencing clone quantification. In TCRdb, the PCR reads were re-called with MiXCR into one record per CDR3 protein. This table has around 460,000 distinct CDR3 sequences, about 25% appearing once. Specimen: naive CD8+ T cells from blood, with Jurkat cell RNA spiked in. This sample's subset: FACS-sorted CD8+CD4-CCR7+CD45RA+ naive T cells. The source of these receptors is a human donor in good health. Some libraries in this study had Jurkat cell RNA spiked in.

This clonotype was seen more than once but under ten times. The rearrangement links TRBV4-1 to TRBJ2-1; the match to TRBD2 covers 9 bases. The germline gives CDR1 MGHRA, CDR2 YSYEKL. J was trimmed by 2 bases and V by 0 bases; bases with no gene match: 8. The CDR3 is made up of 18 amino acids. This chain's CDR3 is CASSQEIGAGGAYNEQFF. The DNA of the CDR3 is TGCGCCAGCAGCCAAGAGATCGGCGCGGGGGGGGCCTACAATGAGCAGTTCTTC.

Comment on this clonotype: A much larger clone lies a single base off, so this may be a read error. The gene calls are TRBV27 and TRBJ2-7; unclear D gene. CDR3 size: 12 residues. Per germline, CDR1 MNHEY and CDR2 SMNVEV (reference sequence). In nucleotides, the CDR3 is TGTGCCAGCAGTCCCCCGAAGGGCGAGCAGTGCTTC. Protein: CASSPPKGEQCF.

As for this clonotype: This may be a read error: a much more frequent sequence differs by one nucleotide. The chain uses TRBV24-1 and TRBJ2-1, with no clear D. The CDR3 has 13 residues. Germline assignment: CDR1 KGHDR and CDR2 SFDVKD. Trimming cost V 5 bases and J 8 bases, with 12 bases left between them. CDR3 in DNA: TGTGCCACCAGTGGTCGTGGGTCCCATGAGCAGTTCTTC. This gives the protein CATSGRGSHEQFF.

This clonotype showed up many times. CDR3 nucleotides: TGTGCCAGCAGCCAAGCCGGGACAGGGAGGGATACGCAGTATTTT. It codes for CASSQAGTGRDTQYF. The V and J genes are TRBV5-6 and TRBJ2-3, with 9 positions matching TRBD1. This CDR3 comprises 15 residues. Germline lookup yields CDR1 SGHDT and CDR2 YYEEEE. With 4 bases clipped from V and 6 bases from J, the junction kept 9 bases outside the gene matches.

This clonotype was detected many times. The CDR3 region has the DNA TGCGCCAGCAAAGGGGGCGGGGGGGCCTATACGCAGTATTTT. Translating gives CASKGGGGAYTQYF. The genes are TRBV4-1 and TRBJ2-3, with TRBD2 identical over 9 bases. Germline loops: CDR1 MGHRA, CDR2 YSYEKL. After removal of 7 bases from V and 7 bases from J, the junction contained 9 bases not matched to a gene. This CDR3 is built from 14 residues.

There are many counts of this clonotype. The chain links TRBV23-1 to TRBJ2-3; TRBD2 matches 10 bases. TRBV23-1 is annotated as an ORF whose role is uncertain. V was pared by 3 bases and J by 2 bases, with 5 bases of the junction left unmatched. The CDR3 has 16 residues. The CDR3 region is CASSHPLAGVTDTQYF. The CDR3 bases are TGCGCCAGCAGTCACCCGCTAGCGGGAGTCACAGATACGCAGTATTTT.

In its sample, this clonotype was seen a few times. The genes are TRBV7-2 and TRBJ1-1; D gene uncertain. Looked up from germline, CDR1 is SGHTA and CDR2 is FQGNSA. Trimming shortened V by 2 bases and J by 5 bases, and 9 bases separated the two germline ends. The CDR3 runs 13 residues. The CDR3 loop reads CASSLPTWTEAFF. As DNA, the CDR3 is TGTGCCAGCAGCTTACCAACATGGACTGAAGCTTTCTTT.

The chain couples TRBV30 to TRBJ2-7; 9 nucleotides agree with TRBD2. After removal of 0 bases from V and 7 bases from J, the junction contained 10 bases not matched to a gene. The CDR3 contains 15 residues. Germline loops: CDR1 GTSNPN, CDR2 SVGIG (reference sequence). The CDR3 sequence: CAWSVGLAGAWEQYF. The CDR3 DNA is TGTGCCTGGAGTGTTGGTTTAGCGGGAGCGTGGGAGCAGTACTTC. Looking up the rest from reference TRBV30 and TRBJ2-7 gives the full variable domain: SQTIHQWPATLVQPVGSPLSLECTVEGTSNPNLYWYRQAAGRGLQLLFYSVGIGQISSEVPQNLSASRPQDRQFILSSKKLLLSDSGFYLCAWSVGLAGAWEQYFGPGTRLTVT.

This sequence joins TRBV12-3 or TRBV12-4 and TRBJ1-5; no reliable D call. This CDR3 contains 13 residues. V lost 8 bases and J lost 6, with 14 bases in between. The CDR3 DNA sequence: TGTGCCAGCGACACGGGCGGCGGTCAGCCCCAGCATTTT. Translating gives CASDTGGGQPQHF.

The chain combines TRBV29-1 with TRBJ2-1, with D unclear. Trimming removed 3 bases at V and 9 bases at J, with 9 bases between. CDR3 size: 11 residues. CDR1 and CDR2 from the germline V gene are SQVTM and ANQGSEA. As DNA, the CDR3 is TGCAGCGTTGATACGTACTCTGAGCAGTTCTTC. Translating gives CSVDTYSEQFF.

Comment on this clonotype: A read error may explain this, as a much larger clone is one base away. The rearrangement links TRBV27 to TRBJ2-7; no definite D call. CDR3 size: 12 residues. Germline V gives CDR1 MNHEY, CDR2 SMNVEV (reference sequence). The ends were cut back, 2 bases at V and 6 bases at J, with 8 bases in the middle. In DNA form, the CDR3 reads TGTGCCAGCAGTTTAAGCCCCTCCGAGCAGTACTTC. Residues: CASSLSPSEQYF.

This clonotype was recorded many times. This chain joins TRBV4-1 and TRBJ2-7; no definite D call. Germline CDR1 and CDR2: MGHRA and YSYEKL. V was clipped by 1 base and J by 3 bases, with 7 bases between them. The CDR3 extends over 13 amino acids. DNA for the CDR3: TGCGCCAGCAGCCAAGTGCTGGACTACGAGCAGTACTTC. Amino acid sequence: CASSQVLDYEQYF.

In this sample, this clonotype turned up once. The V and J genes are TRBV14 and TRBJ1-3, with a weak D call TRBD1 (6 bases). The CDR3 sequence is 18 residues long. The V end was cut by 4 bases, the J end by 2 bases, with 21 bases between. Germline V gene sequence: CDR1 SGHDN, CDR2 FVKESK. CDR3 sequence (DNA): TGTGCCAGCAGCCCAGACCTAGGCACAGGGACACCTGGAAACACCATATATTTT. Its protein product is CASSPDLGTGTPGNTIYF.

This clonotype was recorded only once. The genes are TRBV28 and TRBJ2-7, with TRBD1 matching over 8 bases. This CDR3 comprises 16 residues. The ends lost 4 bases at V and 3 bases at J; junction bases unmatched: 11. CDR1 is MDHEN and CDR2 is SYDVKM in the germline V gene. The CDR3 DNA is TGTGCCAGCAGTTCAATCCTACAGGGGGGCAGCTACGAGCAGTACTTC. Protein product: CASSSILQGGSYEQYF.

This clonotype was seen only a few times. The DNA of the CDR3 is TGTGCCAGCAACCCCGAGGTAGCGGGGCAAGAGACCCAGTACTTC. The encoded protein is CASNPEVAGQETQYF. The V and J genes are TRBV7-9 and TRBJ2-5; 8 bases are shared with TRBD2. The CDR3 is 15 residues long. After removal of 7 bases from V and 2 bases from J, the junction contained 9 bases not matched to a gene. From germline, CDR1 is SEHNR and CDR2 FQNEAQ (reference sequence).

For this clonotype: A much larger clonotype is one base distant, so this may be a read error. The chain links TRBV15 to TRBJ2-4, with a possible D match to TRBD2 (5 bases). The CDR3 runs 17 residues. Germline V CDR1 and CDR2: LNHNV, YYDKDF (reference sequence). The CDR3 coding sequence is TGTGCCACCAGCAGTGAGTCCGATTACCTAGCCAAAAGCATTCAGTACTTC. This gives the protein CATSSESDYLAKSIQYF.

As for this clonotype: A read error may explain this, as a much larger clone is one base away. The chain is built from TRBV7-9 and TRBJ1-1; 9 bases are a match to TRBD1. Germline values: CDR1 SEHNR, CDR2 FQNEAQ (reference sequence). The CDR3 extends over 17 amino acids. The CDR3 reads CASSPDKGDRADTEACF. The CDR3 bases are TGTGCCAGCAGCCCCGATAAAGGGGACAGGGCCGACACTGAAGCTTGCTTT.

The sample holds many counts of this clonotype. The chain links TRBV5-4 to TRBJ2-5; D perhaps matches TRBD1 (6 bases). The V gene lost 0 bases and the J gene lost 1 base, with 13 bases spanning the gap. The CDR3 is made up of 16 amino acids. CDR1 SGHNT and CDR2 YYREEE come from the germline V gene (reference sequence). The CDR3 DNA reads TGTGCCAGCAGCTTGGCCGGGTCAGGGGTCCAAGAGACCCAGTACTTC. It translates to CASSLAGSGVQETQYF.